This T cell receptor (beta chain) is drawn from a study of T cell repertoires in cytomegalovirus infection. Study details: TCR beta signatures that were public indicated CMV infection and matching HLA type. Overall study findings and caveats: Identification of carriers of CMV plus the relevant HLA was performed using cumulative public TCR beta family frequency. The ex vivo response was dominated by HLA-C-restricted CMV-specific TCR beta clonotypes.

Many counts were recorded for this clonotype. Its specificity is not known. TCRdb re-called the reads with MiXCR, one entry per CDR3 protein. The sample consists of roughly 320,000 distinct CDR3 sequences, around a tenth of them appearing once. Germline CDR1 reads SQVTM; CDR2 reads ANQGSEA. The CDR3 sequence is 13 residues long. V lost 6 bases and J lost 7, with 19 bases in between. The sample consisted of PBMCs. The chain carries TRBV29-1 and TRBJ2-7, with D possibly being TRBD1 or TRBD2 (5 bases each). This clonotype was sampled from a human donor in good health (CMV status not recorded). Some clones in this sample may be carry-over from other donors' samples. CDR3 DNA sequence: TGCAGCGTCGACGGGACGGGGCCGGGTGAGCAGTACTTC. Amino acid sequence: CSVDGTGPGEQYF.